The 27 T cell receptor beta chains reported below all come from one sample, sequenced in a study of early T cells in non-severe SARS-CoV-2 infection. TCRdb reprocessed the 5' RACE reads with MiXCR, giving one entry per CDR3 protein. The sample records 88,000 or so distinct CDR3 sequences, around 14% being singletons. Sequenced material: whole blood. These receptors were taken from an adult who was a healthcare worker with PCR-confirmed SARS-CoV-2 infection or an uninfected control (not recorded which).

This clonotype was found many times. V is TRBV11-2 and J is TRBJ2-1; the match to TRBD2 covers 8 bases. The CDR3 sequence is 15 residues long. The germline V gene has CDR1 SGHAT and CDR2 FQNNGV. With 6 bases clipped from V and 6 bases from J, the junction kept 10 bases outside the gene matches. The CDR3 DNA sequence: TGTGCCAGCAGATATTCGGGAGGGCGACTCAATGAGCAGTTCTTC. This gives the protein CASRYSGGRLNEQFF.

This clonotype was counted once. The chain has TRBV28 and TRBJ2-7; D unresolved. Germline V gene lookup returns CDR1 MDHEN and CDR2 SYDVKM. There are 13 residues in the CDR3. V was pared by 8 bases and J by 2 bases, with 13 bases between. The CDR3 protein is CASALTTPYEQYF. Here the CDR3 DNA reads TGTGCCAGCGCTCTCACCACCCCCTACGAGCAGTACTTC.

At least ten counts were recorded for this clonotype. The chain carries TRBV12-3 or TRBV12-4 and TRBJ2-1, with D unclear. V lost 5 bases and J lost 4, with 15 bases in between. CDR3 length: 15 amino acids. The CDR3: CASSAAPASYNEQFF. CDR3 bases: TGTGCCAGCAGTGCCGCTCCAGCGTCATACAATGAGCAGTTCTTC.

This clonotype was detected only a few times. The chain has TRBV11-2 and TRBJ2-3, with 7 bases matching TRBD1. Per the germline V gene, CDR1 is SGHAT and CDR2 is FQNNGV. V trimming: 2 bases; J trimming: 2 bases; junction bases outside the gene matches: 4. This CDR3 contains 15 residues. CDR3 sequence (DNA): TGTGCCAGCAGCTTAACGGGACAGACCACAGATACGCAGTATTTT. It is translated as CASSLTGQTTDTQYF.

This chain uses TRBV10-3 with TRBJ2-1; 10 bases align to TRBD2. Germline V gene data show CDR1 as ENHRY and CDR2 as SYGVKD. The CDR3 has 15 amino acids. V was clipped by 9 bases and J by 5 bases; unmatched bases: 10. The CDR3 here is CAIKPLAGADNEQFF. CDR3 coding DNA: TGTGCCATAAAACCGCTAGCGGGAGCCGACAATGAGCAGTTCTTC.

This chain connects TRBV28 to TRBJ1-2; 8 bases match TRBD1. The CDR3 is made up of 12 amino acids. V lost 8 bases, J lost 2 bases, and 1 base stayed unmatched. Germline CDR1 MDHEN, CDR2 SYDVKM. The CDR3 DNA follows: TGTGCCAGCTGGGACAGGAACTATGGCTACACCTTC. Residues: CASWDRNYGYTF.

This clonotype showed up many times. V is TRBV10-1 and J is TRBJ2-5; no firm D call. Germline loops: CDR1 WNHNN, CDR2 SYGVQD (reference sequence). The ends were cut back, 0 bases at V and 2 bases at J, with 7 bases in the middle. The CDR3 runs 14 residues. CDR3 protein: CASSESGKQETQYF. CDR3 sequence (DNA): TGCGCCAGCAGTGAGTCGGGAAAACAAGAGACCCAGTACTTC.

Here the CDR3 reads CASSLREGLGTQYF. CDR3 coding DNA: TGTGCCAGCAGTTTGCGGGAGGGCCTAGGGACCCAGTACTTC. The V and J genes are TRBV12-3 or TRBV12-4 and TRBJ2-5; 9 positions agree with TRBD2. This CDR3 spans 14 amino acids. Germline trimming cut 3 bases from V and 7 bases from J; bases unmatched to any gene: 6.

This clonotype appeared a few times. The CDR3 nucleotides are TGTGCCAGCAGTCGCCTGCCGGGACAGGGGTACGAGCAGTACTTC. This codes for CASSRLPGQGYEQYF. V usage is TRBV6-2 or TRBV6-3 and J usage is TRBJ2-7, with 10 nucleotides matching TRBD1. Germline CDR1 MNHEY, CDR2 SVGEGT. This CDR3 spans 15 amino acids. V shed 5 bases and J 4 bases; nucleotides not matched to a gene: 8.

This clonotype was recorded at least ten times. This rearrangement joins TRBV11-2 to TRBJ2-5, with D possibly being TRBD2 (5 bases). Germline V gene lookup returns CDR1 SGHAT and CDR2 FQNNGV. This CDR3 is 15 amino acids long. Trimming took 1 base from V and 4 from J, leaving 13 bases between them. The CDR3 protein is CASSLAVIATETQYF. For the CDR3, the DNA is TGTGCCAGCAGCTTAGCGGTAATAGCGACAGAGACCCAGTACTTC.

The V and J genes are TRBV7-9 and TRBJ2-5, with D possibly matching TRBD1 (5 bases). Germline-derived CDR1 and CDR2 are SEHNR and FQNEAQ (reference sequence). The CDR3 is 14 amino acids. V was pared by 5 bases and J by 4 bases, with 14 bases between. The CDR3 DNA sequence: TGTGCCAGCAGCCTCCAGGGTGGTGGAGAGACCCAGTACTTC. Protein sequence: CASSLQGGGETQYF.

This clonotype has more than one count but fewer than ten. The genes are TRBV11-3 and TRBJ1-1; a weak D match, TRBD1 (6 bases). The CDR3 is 13 amino acids. Trimming removed 5 bases from V and 7 bases from J, with 14 bases in between. The germline V gene has CDR1 SGHNT and CDR2 YENEEA. The CDR3 spells CASSPQGGGEAFF. The CDR3 region has the DNA TGTGCCAGCAGCCCACAGGGCGGGGGTGAAGCTTTCTTT. Drawing the rest from reference TRBV11-3 and TRBJ1-1, the complete variable domain is EAGVVQSPRYKIIEKKQPVAFWCNPISGHNTLYWYLQNLGQGPELLIRYENEEAVDDSQLPKDRFSAERLKGVDSTLKIQPAELGDSAVYLCASSPQGGGEAFFGQGTRLTVV.

In its sample, this clonotype was seen many times. This chain links TRBV12-3 or TRBV12-4 with TRBJ1-2, with a tentative D call TRBD1 (5 bases). The V and J ends lost 2 bases and 4 bases respectively, with 11 bases between them. The CDR3 has 14 amino acids. The CDR3: CASSLRRALYGYTF. CDR3 sequence (DNA): TGTGCCAGCAGTTTACGCAGGGCCCTCTATGGCTACACCTTC.

Ten or more counts support this clonotype. The J gene is TRBJ2-3, the V gene TRBV20-1; D is uncertain. CDR3 size: 12 residues. The ends were cut back, 6 bases at V and 2 bases at J, with 9 bases in the middle. CDR1 is DFQATT and CDR2 is SNEGSKA in the germline V gene (reference sequence). The DNA of the CDR3 is TGCAGTGCCCCCCCCATCACAGATACGCAGTATTTT. Its protein product is CSAPPITDTQYF.

This chain joins TRBV12-3 or TRBV12-4 and TRBJ2-3; 8 nucleotides align to TRBD2. This CDR3 has 17 residues. V trimming: 3 bases; J trimming: 0 bases; junction bases outside the gene matches: 8. For the CDR3, the DNA is TGTGCCAGCAGTTTTGGTAGCGGGACCACTAGCACAGATACGCAGTATTTT. This translates into CASSFGSGTTSTDTQYF.

Only a few counts were recorded for this clonotype. V usage is TRBV20-1 and J usage is TRBJ2-1; the D is unclear. Germline loops: CDR1 DFQATT, CDR2 SNEGSKA (reference sequence). The CDR3 extends over 13 amino acids. Trimming took off 5 bases at V and 3 bases at J, with 11 bases between the two ends. CDR3 region: CSAGLPDYNEQFF. The CDR3 DNA follows: TGCAGTGCTGGGCTACCTGACTACAATGAGCAGTTCTTC.

The chain is built from TRBV14 and TRBJ1-3, with a weak D call TRBD1 (6 bases). Germline V gene lookup returns CDR1 SGHDN and CDR2 FVKESK. V was trimmed by 3 bases and J by 0 bases, leaving 12 bases between them. The CDR3 covers 16 residues. In DNA, the CDR3 is TGTGCCAGCAGCCAGAGACAGGCAAGCTCTGGAAACACCATATATTTT. Its protein product is CASSQRQASSGNTIYF. Full variable domain (remainder filled in from reference TRBV14 and TRBJ1-3): EAGVTQFPSHSVIEKGQTVTLRCDPISGHDNLYWYRRVMGKEIKFLLHFVKESKQDESGMPNNRFLAERTGGTYSTLKVQPAELEDSGVYFCASSQRQASSGNTIYFGEGSWLTVV.

The J gene is TRBJ2-7, the V gene TRBV5-1; D is possibly TRBD1 or TRBD2 (5 bases each). Deletions cut 2 bases from V and 4 bases from J, with 16 bases between. The CDR3 loop spans 15 amino acids. The germline CDR1 and CDR2 sequences are SGHRS and YFSETQ. The CDR3 DNA sequence: TGCGCCAGCAGCTTCTTAAGTGGGGGACCTTACGAGCAGTACTTC. This encodes CASSFLSGGPYEQYF.

The rearrangement joins TRBV6-2 or TRBV6-3 to TRBJ2-3, with 14 bases aligning to TRBD2. The CDR3 totals 19 residues. The J segment lost 4 bases and the V segment lost 5 bases, leaving 14 bases of the junction unmatched. Looked up from germline, CDR1 is MNHEY and CDR2 is SVGEGT. The CDR3 bases are TGTGCCAGCAGTCTGAGGGGGTGGACTAGCGGGAGGAATTCAGATACGCAGTATTTT. This codes for CASSLRGWTSGRNSDTQYF.

This clonotype was seen more than once but under ten times. The rearrangement links TRBV11-1 to TRBJ2-1; 10 bases line up with TRBD2. The length of the CDR3 is 16 residues. With 1 base clipped from V and 4 bases from J, the junction kept 4 bases outside the gene matches. CDR1 and CDR2 from the germline V gene are SGHAT and FQDESV (reference sequence). CDR3: CASSLDGLAVYNEQFF. CDR3 bases: TGTGCCAGCAGCTTAGACGGACTAGCGGTTTACAATGAGCAGTTCTTC.

J is TRBJ1-1 and V is TRBV5-1; no clear D. The CDR3 is 15 residues long. With 0 bases removed from V and 2 bases from J, the gap between germline ends came to 11 bases. CDR1 and CDR2 (germline): SGHRS, YFSETQ. CDR3 DNA: TGCGCCAGCAGCTTGGCCGGAGGAAGTAACACTGAAGCTTTCTTT. Translating gives CASSLAGGSNTEAFF.

This clonotype was detected only a few times. The chain combines TRBV24-1 with TRBJ2-3; D gene unclear. Deletions cut 4 bases from V and 0 bases from J, with 10 bases between. Looked up from germline, CDR1 is KGHDR and CDR2 is SFDVKD. This CDR3 comprises 15 residues. The CDR3 bases are TGTGCCACCAGTGACCCGACTCGAAGCACAGATACGCAGTATTTT. Translation: CATSDPTRSTDTQYF.

This clonotype appeared many times. The chain uses TRBV7-8 and TRBJ1-2, with no clear D. Germline-derived CDR1 and CDR2 are SGHVS and FQNEAQ. CDR3 size: 13 residues. The V and J ends lost 1 base and 4 bases respectively, with 7 bases between them. CDR3 coding DNA: TGTGCCAGCAGCTTAGGGTTGAGCTATGGCTACACCTTC. Translating it yields CASSLGLSYGYTF.

The table lists this clonotype with a few counts. The V and J genes are TRBV21-1 and TRBJ2-7; the D call of TRBD1 is as the table states it, not checked on the DNA. TRBV21-1 is a documented pseudogene. This CDR3 contains 13 residues. CDR3 loop: CASTGDRTYEQYF. As DNA, the CDR3 is TGTGCCAGCACCGGGGACAGAACCTACGAGCAGTACTTC.

This clonotype was observed a handful of times. The chain combines TRBV20-1 with TRBJ2-1; D call uncertain. The ends were cut back, 1 base at V and 5 bases at J, with 9 bases in the middle. Per germline, CDR1 DFQATT and CDR2 SNEGSKA (reference sequence). The CDR3 covers 13 residues. The CDR3 DNA reads as TGCAGTGCTAGAGTCCTAAGGGACAATGAGCAGTTCTTC. Its protein is CSARVLRDNEQFF.

This chain links TRBV5-1 with TRBJ2-7; D possibly corresponds to TRBD2 (6 bases). Germline V gene lookup returns CDR1 SGHRS and CDR2 YFSETQ. The CDR3 has 18 amino acids. V lost 4 bases to trimming and J lost 2 bases, with 25 bases between them. CDR3 sequence reads: CASSLTPPGTYRPYEQYF. CDR3 bases: TGCGCCAGCAGCCTAACCCCACCAGGGACTTACAGACCCTACGAGCAGTACTTC.

This rearrangement joins TRBV11-2 to TRBJ2-1; 8 bases align to TRBD2. Germline V gives CDR1 SGHAT, CDR2 FQNNGV. This CDR3 region has 14 residues. V was clipped by 5 bases and J by 8 bases; unmatched bases: 8. This CDR3 reads CASSPRTSQDEQFF. The CDR3 DNA reads TGTGCCAGCAGCCCGCGGACTAGCCAGGATGAGCAGTTCTTC.